The rows below give T cell receptor beta chains drawn from one sample of a study of T cell responses to AZD1222 COVID-19 vaccine. The data were produced by immunoSEQ multiplex PCR, yet TCRdb's version contains in-frame clones alone and is incomplete. The table includes fewer than 90,000 clones, nearly 90% detected once. The sequences come from peripheral blood, collected on day 0 of AZD1222 vaccination. The receptors were sampled from an adult in good health. The CDR3 runs from the conserved cysteine through the conserved F or W. The order of the fields is CDR3 DNA, CDR3 protein, D gene, clone size, V gene, J gene. A D gene is named only where the DNA matches it firmly. The size entry is marked missing in some rows and otherwise reads once, few, many or a size class.

cdr3_nt: TGTGCCAGCAGTCGGGCCCAGGGTAACGTCGGGGAGCTGTTTTTT
cdr3_aa: CASSRAQGNVGELFF
d_call: .
clone_size: .
v_call: TRBV5-5
j_call: TRBJ2-2

cdr3_nt: TGTGCCAGTAGAAGGACAGATACGCAGTATTTT
cdr3_aa: CASRRTDTQYF
d_call: .
clone_size: .
v_call: TRBV19
j_call: TRBJ2-3

cdr3_nt: TGTGCCAGCAGCCCAGAATACGAGCAGTACTTC
cdr3_aa: CASSPEYEQYF
d_call: .
clone_size: few
v_call: TRBV7-9
j_call: TRBJ2-7

cdr3_nt: TGCGCCAGCAGCTTACTTACAGAGAACACTGAAGCTTTCTTT
cdr3_aa: CASSLLTENTEAFF
d_call: .
clone_size: .
v_call: TRBV5-1
j_call: TRBJ1-1

cdr3_nt: TGTGCCAGTGATTCCACCGGGACGACTAACTATGGCTACACCTTC
cdr3_aa: CASDSTGTTNYGYTF
d_call: .
clone_size: .
v_call: TRBV19
j_call: TRBJ1-2

cdr3_nt: TGTGCCAGCAGGCCCCGAGGACTAGCGGTTGTTAGCTCCTACAATGAGCAGTTCTTC
cdr3_aa: CASRPRGLAVVSSYNEQFF
d_call: TRBD2
clone_size: few
v_call: TRBV11-2
j_call: TRBJ2-1

cdr3_nt: TGTGCCAGTGGGGGGGCGGGAGTGGCCAATGAGCAGTTCTTC
cdr3_aa: CASGGAGVANEQFF
d_call: .
clone_size: .
v_call: TRBV19
j_call: TRBJ2-1

cdr3_nt: TGTGCCAGCAGCGCCGGGACAGGGGGCACTGAAGCTTTCTTT
cdr3_aa: CASSAGTGGTEAFF
d_call: TRBD1
clone_size: .
v_call: TRBV2
j_call: TRBJ1-1

cdr3_nt: TGTGCCAGCAGCACTCGAGGGGTTTTGCCACCCCTCCACTTT
cdr3_aa: CASSTRGVLPPLHF
d_call: .
clone_size: .
v_call: TRBV7-9
j_call: TRBJ1-6

cdr3_nt: TGTGCCAGCAGCATGTCGACAGGGCCGCGAGGGGAGACCCAGTACTTC
cdr3_aa: CASSMSTGPRGETQYF
d_call: TRBD1
clone_size: .
v_call: TRBV13
j_call: TRBJ2-5

cdr3_nt: TGCGCCAGCAGCTTGAGTAGCGGGCGCACCGGGGAGCTGTTTTTT
cdr3_aa: CASSLSSGRTGELFF
d_call: TRBD2
clone_size: .
v_call: TRBV5-1
j_call: TRBJ2-2

cdr3_nt: TGTGCCAGCAGTGACGGGACAGGGTGGAATGAGCAGTTCTTC
cdr3_aa: CASSDGTGWNEQFF
d_call: TRBD1
clone_size: .
v_call: TRBV27
j_call: TRBJ2-1

cdr3_nt: TGTGCCAGCAGCCATACGACTAGCGGGAGGGAGACCCAGTACTTC
cdr3_aa: CASSHTTSGRETQYF
d_call: TRBD2
clone_size: .
v_call: TRBV3-1/TRBV3-2
j_call: TRBJ2-5

cdr3_nt: TGTGCCAGCAGTGCGACTCGCCTTGGCACTGAAGCTTTCTTT
cdr3_aa: CASSATRLGTEAFF
d_call: .
clone_size: .
v_call: TRBV28
j_call: TRBJ1-1

cdr3_nt: TGTGCCAGCAGTTACTCGGAGAGCCGGGGGGAGCAGTTCTTC
cdr3_aa: CASSYSESRGEQFF
d_call: .
clone_size: .
v_call: TRBV6-6
j_call: TRBJ2-1

cdr3_nt: TGTGCCAGCAACCGTCTGAGCTCTGGAAACACCATATATTTT
cdr3_aa: CASNRLSSGNTIYF
d_call: .
clone_size: .
v_call: TRBV2
j_call: TRBJ1-3

cdr3_nt: TGTGCCAGCAGTCCGGGACAGGGTGTAACCGGGGAGCTGTTTTTT
cdr3_aa: CASSPGQGVTGELFF
d_call: TRBD1
clone_size: .
v_call: TRBV6-6
j_call: TRBJ2-2

cdr3_nt: TGTGCCAGCAGCGGCCCAGGGGGCCAGCCCCAGCATTTT
cdr3_aa: CASSGPGGQPQHF
d_call: TRBD1
clone_size: .
v_call: TRBV9
j_call: TRBJ1-5

cdr3_nt: TGTGCCAGCAGCTCGAATATGGGGGGGGCTGGGCAGCCCCAGCATTTT
cdr3_aa: CASSSNMGGAGQPQHF
d_call: .
clone_size: .
v_call: TRBV7-2
j_call: TRBJ1-5

cdr3_nt: TGTGCCAGCAGTGACGCGACTTCCACCCTCCACTTT
cdr3_aa: CASSDATSTLHF
d_call: .
clone_size: .
v_call: TRBV6-1
j_call: TRBJ1-6

cdr3_nt: TGTGCCTGGGGACAGGGGCTTAGCAATGAGCAGTTCTTC
cdr3_aa: CAWGQGLSNEQFF
d_call: TRBD1
clone_size: .
v_call: TRBV30
j_call: TRBJ2-1

cdr3_nt: TGTGCCAGCAGTGTCTTCGGGATCCCGGAGGGTGAGCAGTTCTTC
cdr3_aa: CASSVFGIPEGEQFF
d_call: .
clone_size: .
v_call: TRBV25-1
j_call: TRBJ2-1

cdr3_nt: TGTGCCACCTTCCGGGACGGTAATGAAAAACTGTTTTTT
cdr3_aa: CATFRDGNEKLFF
d_call: .
clone_size: .
v_call: TRBV18
j_call: TRBJ1-4

cdr3_nt: TGCGCCAGCAGCGGGACAGGGGGGACTGAAAAACTGTTTTTT
cdr3_aa: CASSGTGGTEKLFF
d_call: TRBD1
clone_size: .
v_call: TRBV5-1
j_call: TRBJ1-4

cdr3_nt: TGTGCCAGCGGAACAGGGGCCGGGGAGACCCAGTACTTC
cdr3_aa: CASGTGAGETQYF
d_call: TRBD1
clone_size: .
v_call: TRBV28
j_call: TRBJ2-5

cdr3_nt: TGTGCCAGCAGCTTGGCGGCAGGGGGTCAGCCCCAGCATTTT
cdr3_aa: CASSLAAGGQPQHF
d_call: TRBD1
clone_size: .
v_call: TRBV5-6
j_call: TRBJ1-5

cdr3_nt: TGTGCCAGCTCACCACCGTCCGGTATAGATGGCTACACCTTC
cdr3_aa: CASSPPSGIDGYTF
d_call: .
clone_size: .
v_call: TRBV18
j_call: TRBJ1-2

cdr3_nt: TGTGCCAGCACTGGACTGAGAAATGAAAAACTGTTTTTT
cdr3_aa: CASTGLRNEKLFF
d_call: .
clone_size: .
v_call: TRBV6-5
j_call: TRBJ1-4

cdr3_nt: TGTGCCAGCACCCGGAACACTGAAGCTTTCTTT
cdr3_aa: CASTRNTEAFF
d_call: .
clone_size: .
v_call: TRBV6-5
j_call: TRBJ1-1

cdr3_nt: TGTGCCAGCAGCTTCGGGGGAAACACCGGGGAGCTGTTTTTT
cdr3_aa: CASSFGGNTGELFF
d_call: .
clone_size: .
v_call: TRBV5-4
j_call: TRBJ2-2